These 25 T cell receptor beta chains originate from one sample sequenced in a study of radiation and T cells in renal cell carcinoma. Some clones are missing from TCRdb's copy, which holds only in-frame ones; the method was immunoSEQ multiplex PCR. The sample lists roughly 120,000 clones, roughly 80% occurring once. Time point denoted: baseline pretreatment blood. Treatment indicated: 15 Gy SBRT to primary tumor, nephrectomy 4 weeks later. The starting material was blood, obtained from a patient whose treatment included radiotherapy and nephrectomy. Receptor source: a woman aged 60-70 years with renal cell carcinoma.

At least ten counts were recorded for this clone. V usage is TRBV15 and J usage is TRBJ2-2; TRBD1 is a possible D gene (6 bases). V was clipped by 1 base and J by 5 bases, with 8 bases between them. The CDR3 extends over 14 amino acids. Germline V lookup: CDR1 LNHNV, CDR2 YYDKDF (reference sequence). The CDR3 DNA sequence: TGTGCCACCAGCAGAGTAACAGGGACCGGGGAGCTGTTTTTT. Its translation is CATSRVTGTGELFF.

This chain links TRBV20-1 with TRBJ1-1; D is undetermined. This CDR3 is 10 amino acids long. V was cut by 3 bases and J by 11 bases, with 10 bases left in between. Germline assignment: CDR1 DFQATT and CDR2 SNEGSKA (reference sequence). The CDR3 region is CSASGRAAFF. For the CDR3, the DNA is TGCAGTGCTAGTGGGAGGGCCGCTTTCTTT.

This clone was seen only once. V usage is TRBV7-6 and J usage is TRBJ2-5; the D gene is possibly TRBD1 (6 bases). There are 17 residues in the CDR3. Trimming stripped 1 base from V and 4 bases from J, with 19 bases between. The germline V gene encodes CDR1 SGHVS and CDR2 FNYEAQ. DNA of the CDR3: TGTGCCAGCAGCTTAGGCGCCTTCGGAACAGGGACAGAGACCCAGTACTTC. It yields the protein CASSLGAFGTGTETQYF.

This clone appeared a single time. This rearrangement joins TRBV4-2 to TRBJ2-7, with D perhaps matching TRBD1 (6 bases). The CDR3 runs to 14 residues. V was pared by 1 base and J by 1 base, with 8 bases between. The germline V gene has CDR1 LGHNA and CDR2 YNFKEQ. CDR3 DNA sequence: TGTGCCAGCAGCCAAGCACAGGGATCCTACGAGCAGTACTTC. Amino acids: CASSQAQGSYEQYF.

V gene TRBV30 combines with J gene TRBJ2-7; TRBD2 agrees at 13 bases. The CDR3 consists of 15 residues. V shed 3 bases, J shed 1 base, and the junction held 3 bases outside the gene matches. Germline CDR1 GTSNPN, CDR2 SVGIG (reference sequence). The CDR3 coding sequence is TGTGCCTGGAGGAGGGGACTAGCGGGGTCCTACGAGCAGTACTTC. This translates into CAWRRGLAGSYEQYF.

The genes are TRBV18 and TRBJ2-3, with 7 bases that match TRBD1. The CDR3 runs 16 residues. J gave up 0 bases and V 6 bases, and 9 bases lay outside the gene matches. The germline V gene encodes CDR1 KGHSH and CDR2 LQKENI. The CDR3 nucleotides read TGTGCCAGCTCCCCTAGGACAGGAAAAAGCACAGATACGCAGTATTTT. This translates into CASSPRTGKSTDTQYF.

In regard to this clone: At the DNA level, this CDR3 is encoded by other sequences in the same sample as well. The V and J genes are TRBV2 and TRBJ1-2; D might be TRBD1 (6 bases). Germline CDR1 and CDR2: SNHLY and FYNNEI. The CDR3 totals 13 residues. Trimming shortened V by 4 bases and J by 2 bases, and 8 bases separated the two germline ends. The CDR3 protein is CASSGTGNYGYTF. The DNA of the CDR3 is TGTGCCAGCAGTGGAACAGGGAACTATGGCTACACCTTC.

V usage is TRBV30 and J usage is TRBJ2-5; 13 nucleotides line up with TRBD2. J gave up 5 bases and V 1 base, and 7 bases lay outside the gene matches. The CDR3 length is 16 residues. Germline lookup yields CDR1 GTSNPN and CDR2 SVGIG (reference sequence). CDR3 loop: CAWSGLAGGIFETQYF. In DNA form, the CDR3 reads TGTGCCTGGAGTGGACTAGCGGGAGGAATATTCGAGACCCAGTACTTC.

The DNA for the CDR3 is TGTGCCAGCAGCTTAGGCGGCGTTAACTATGGCTACACCTTC. Translation: CASSLGGVNYGYTF. The gene calls are TRBV7-9 and TRBJ1-2; no definite D call. Germline CDR1 and CDR2: SEHNR and FQNEAQ (reference sequence). This CDR3 is built from 14 residues. The ends were cut back, 1 base at V and 1 base at J, with 7 bases in the middle.

This rearrangement joins TRBV27 to TRBJ2-7; possible D gene TRBD2, 5 bases. Germline V gene data show CDR1 as MNHEY and CDR2 as SMNVEV (reference sequence). This CDR3 contains 15 residues. V lost 3 bases and J lost 0, with 12 bases in between. CDR3 sequence (DNA): TGTGCCAGCAGTTTGGAGAGTAGCGCCTCCTACGAGCAGTACTTC. The encoded protein is CASSLESSASYEQYF.

The V gene is TRBV27, the J gene TRBJ1-2; D gene uncertain. The CDR3 consists of 13 residues. Trimming stripped 0 bases from V and 6 bases from J, with 8 bases between. Germline-derived CDR1 and CDR2 are MNHEY and SMNVEV (reference sequence). The CDR3 DNA sequence: TGTGCCAGCAGTTTATCAGGACTTAATGGCTACACCTTC. This gives the protein CASSLSGLNGYTF.

V and J are TRBV14 and TRBJ1-1; no firm D call. With 2 bases removed from V and 8 bases from J, the gap between germline ends came to 12 bases. The CDR3 has 13 amino acids. Germline V gene lookup returns CDR1 SGHDN and CDR2 FVKESK. CDR3 sequence (DNA): TGTGCCAGCAGCCAATACCGACGACCCGAAGCTTTCTTT. Translation gives CASSQYRRPEAFF.

This clone appeared a few times. The V and J genes are TRBV28 and TRBJ1-2, with TRBD1 matching 8 bases. The V gene end was trimmed by 6 bases and the J gene end by 3 bases; junction bases not matched to a gene: 9. This CDR3 spans 15 amino acids. Per germline, CDR1 MDHEN and CDR2 SYDVKM. The CDR3 loop reads CASSPGQAAYYGYTF. DNA of the CDR3: TGTGCCAGCAGCCCGGGACAGGCCGCCTACTATGGCTACACCTTC.

A few counts support this clone. This sequence joins TRBV7-9 and TRBJ1-6; D remains ambiguous. Germline V gene sequence: CDR1 SEHNR, CDR2 FQNEAQ (reference sequence). The CDR3 is 13 amino acids. V lost 3 bases and J lost 6, with 6 bases in between. Written as DNA, the CDR3 is TGTGCCAGCAGCTTTCAGTTTAATTCACCCCTCCACTTT. Translated: CASSFQFNSPLHF.

The chain is built from TRBV6-1 and TRBJ1-2; D is ambiguous. Per germline, CDR1 MNHNS and CDR2 SASEGT. The V gene lost 4 bases and the J gene lost 0 bases, with 15 bases spanning the gap. This CDR3 contains 16 residues. The CDR3 loop is CASSASGFSPNYGYTF. CDR3 DNA: TGTGCCAGCAGTGCCTCTGGGTTTTCTCCTAACTATGGCTACACCTTC.

CDR3 sequence: CASSAGTVGQPQHF. The CDR3, as DNA: TGTGCCAGTAGTGCGGGGACGGTCGGACAGCCCCAGCATTTT. The gene calls are TRBV19 and TRBJ1-5; tentative D call: TRBD1 (5 bases). CDR3 length equals 14 residues. The ends were cut back, 5 bases at V and 7 bases at J, with 15 bases in the middle. From germline, CDR1 is LNHDA and CDR2 SQIVND (reference sequence).

This clone was seen once. The chain carries TRBV4-1 and TRBJ1-2, with a possible D match to TRBD1 (5 bases). The CDR3 is made up of 15 amino acids. With 0 bases removed from V and 3 bases from J, the gap between germline ends came to 11 bases. CDR1 is MGHRA, CDR2 YSYEKL, per germline. The CDR3 DNA reads TGCGCCAGCAGCCAAGATGAAGTGGGGGACTATGGCTACACCTTC. It encodes CASSQDEVGDYGYTF.

This clone appeared once. The chain carries TRBV6-6 and TRBJ1-5; 8 nucleotides align to TRBD1. CDR1 and CDR2 from the germline V gene are MNHNY and SVGAGI (reference sequence). This CDR3 has 14 residues. After removal of 6 bases from V and 6 bases from J, the junction contained 7 bases not matched to a gene. CDR3 amino acids: CASSRDRWAQPQHF. As DNA, the CDR3 is TGTGCCAGCAGCAGGGACAGGTGGGCTCAGCCCCAGCATTTT.

In its sample, this clone was seen a few times. The V call is TRBV19, the J call TRBJ1-2; unclear D gene. This CDR3 has 14 residues. From germline, CDR1 is LNHDA and CDR2 SQIVND (reference sequence). V was cut by 4 bases and J by 14 bases, with 23 bases left in between. The CDR3 is CASSTLLAKQAGTF. The CDR3 bases are TGTGCCAGTAGTACACTCCTAGCGAAGCAGGCGGGAACCTTC.

The genes are TRBV11-1 and TRBJ1-6, with D possibly matching TRBD1 (5 bases). Germline CDR1 SGHAT, CDR2 FQDESV (reference sequence). V was pared by 1 base and J by 14 bases, with 18 bases between. The CDR3 has 15 residues. The chain's CDR3 is CASSLEAGGRRALHF. The DNA of the CDR3 is TGTGCCAGCAGCTTAGAGGCCGGGGGAAGGAGGGCCCTCCACTTT.

The CDR3 region is CASRTLVGKTWRGSEAFF. CDR3 coding DNA: TGCGCCAGCAGAACCCTAGTGGGAAAGACTTGGAGGGGGTCTGAAGCTTTCTTT. The V call is TRBV5-1, the J call TRBJ1-1, with a tentative D call TRBD1 (6 bases). Trimming removed 5 bases from V and 6 bases from J, with 29 bases in between. This CDR3 contains 18 residues. Germline CDR1 SGHRS, CDR2 YFSETQ. Looking up the rest from reference TRBV5-1 and TRBJ1-1 gives the full variable domain: KAGVTQTPRYLIKTRGQQVTLSCSPISGHRSVSWYQQTPGQGLQFLFEYFSETQRNKGNFPGRFSGRQFSNSRSEMNVSTLELGDSALYLCASRTLVGKTWRGSEAFFGQGTRLTVV.

V usage is TRBV10-3 and J usage is TRBJ1-6; possibly TRBD1 for D (5 bases). This CDR3 has 16 residues. V shed 0 bases and J shed 7 bases, with 13 bases lying between them. Germline loops: CDR1 ENHRY, CDR2 SYGVKD. The CDR3 nucleotides are TGTGCCATCAGTGAGTCGGGGCCAGGGCAGAATTCACCCCTCCACTTT. It yields the protein CAISESGPGQNSPLHF.

CDR3 DNA: TGTGCCAGCAGCTTAGCGCAGCACTCTAATGAAAAACTGTTTTTT. Its protein product is CASSLAQHSNEKLFF. The chain combines TRBV5-6 with TRBJ1-4; D not resolved. The CDR3 is made up of 15 amino acids. The V end lost 2 bases, the J end lost 3 bases, and 11 bases lay between the germline ends. Germline CDR1 SGHDT, CDR2 YYEEEE.

The gene calls are TRBV18 and TRBJ1-3, with D tentatively TRBD1 (5 bases). The CDR3 extends over 16 amino acids. The ends were cut back, 1 base at V and 0 bases at J, with 10 bases in the middle. Germline V lookup: CDR1 KGHSH, CDR2 LQKENI. The CDR3 protein is CASSPRDGHSGNTIYF. The CDR3 region has the DNA TGTGCCAGCTCACCACGGGACGGACACTCTGGAAACACCATATATTTT.

J is TRBJ2-7 and V is TRBV23-1; D call uncertain. TRBV23-1 is reported as an ORF; its role is uncertain. CDR3 size: 13 residues. Deletions cut 0 bases from V and 5 bases from J, with 8 bases between. In DNA, the CDR3 is TGCGCCAGCAGTCAATCCGGACGCCACGAGCAGTACTTC. It yields the protein CASSQSGRHEQYF.